A single TCR beta chain is shown here with its context. Its antigen is unknown. The data were obtained in a study of blood T cells in healthy people across ages. V shed 5 bases and J 1 base; nucleotides not matched to a gene: 12. Germline CDR1 is SEHNR and CDR2 is FQNEAQ (reference sequence). This CDR3 comprises 20 residues. Isolation recovered at least 6.5 million PBMCs from every sample. Notes on the study in general: A conclusive naive versus antigen-experienced comparison was prevented by the unsorted PBMCs.

A J-beta primer mix and a sample-barcoded 5' primer were used in a second PCR of roughly 6 to 11 cycles. TCRdb used MiXCR to reprocess the 5' RACE reads, holding one entry per CDR3 protein. The profile shows fewer than 700,000 distinct CDR3 sequences, around 41% of them singletons. This chain uses TRBV7-9 with TRBJ2-1; 15 positions match TRBD2. This clonotype originated in a man older than 75 in good health. The sequencing sample was made of blood. CDR3 region: CASSPFGTSGRLDSYNEQFF. The DNA of the CDR3 is TGTGCCAGCAGCCCATTCGGGACTAGCGGGAGGTTGGATTCCTACAATGAGCAGTTCTTC. The full variable domain, rest sourced from reference TRBV7-9 and TRBJ2-1, is DTGVSQNPRHKITKRGQNVTFRCDPISEHNRLYWYRQTLGQGPEFLTYFQNEAQLEKSRLLSDRFSAERPKGSFSTLEIQRTEQGDSAMYLCASSPFGTSGRLDSYNEQFFGPGTRLTVL.